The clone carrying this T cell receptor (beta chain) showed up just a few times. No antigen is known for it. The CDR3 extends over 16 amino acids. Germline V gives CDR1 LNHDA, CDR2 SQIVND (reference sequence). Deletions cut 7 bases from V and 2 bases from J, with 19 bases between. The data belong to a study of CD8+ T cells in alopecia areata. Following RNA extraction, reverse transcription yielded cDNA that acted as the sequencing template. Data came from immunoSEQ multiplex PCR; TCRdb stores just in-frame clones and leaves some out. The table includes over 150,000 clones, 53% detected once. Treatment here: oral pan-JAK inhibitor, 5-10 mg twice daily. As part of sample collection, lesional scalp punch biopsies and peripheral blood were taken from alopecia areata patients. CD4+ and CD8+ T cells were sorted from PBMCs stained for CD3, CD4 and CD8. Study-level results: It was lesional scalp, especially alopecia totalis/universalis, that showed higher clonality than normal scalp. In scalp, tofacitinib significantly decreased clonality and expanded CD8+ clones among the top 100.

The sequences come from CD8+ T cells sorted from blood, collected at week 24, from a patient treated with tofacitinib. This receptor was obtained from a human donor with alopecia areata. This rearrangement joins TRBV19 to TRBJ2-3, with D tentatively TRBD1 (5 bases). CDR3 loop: CASTPGANPLTDTQYF. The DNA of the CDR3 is TGTGCCAGTACCCCTGGGGCTAACCCTCTCACAGATACGCAGTATTTT.